Below, 15 T cell receptor beta chains from the same sample are listed, as sequenced in a study of T cell changes during pregnancy in multiple sclerosis (dated by TCRdb to 2018 to 2020). The library was made by the immunoSEQ multiplex PCR assay. TCRdb re-hosts the immuneACCESS table, in-frame sequences only. Its copies lack some clones; in the studies checked, an unresolved V gene accounts for under half of them, and the cause for the rest is not known. The sample includes around 50,000 clones, with around 90% observed a single time. The biggest ten clones account for roughly 0.6% of the sample. This sample comprised CD4+ T cells from peripheral blood mononuclear cells, obtained after pregnancy. These receptors all stem from a female donor in good health, enrolled as a control in a pregnancy study.

The chain links TRBV7-3 to TRBJ2-1; D possibly corresponds to TRBD2 (5 bases). Per germline, CDR1 SGHTA and CDR2 FQGTGA. The ends were cut back, 5 bases at V and 2 bases at J, with 7 bases in the middle. The CDR3 covers 13 residues. In nucleotides, the CDR3 is TGTGCCAGCAGCCCCGGGACCTACAATGAGCAGTTCTTC. This gives the protein CASSPGTYNEQFF.

V gene TRBV5-1 combines with J gene TRBJ2-1, with TRBD2 identical over 7 bases. The CDR3 is made up of 14 amino acids. The germline CDR1 and CDR2 sequences are SGHRS and YFSETQ. With 0 bases clipped from V and 5 bases from J, the junction kept 2 bases outside the gene matches. CDR3 loop: CASSLGLADNEQFF. CDR3 sequence (DNA): TGCGCCAGCAGCTTGGGTCTAGCGGACAATGAGCAGTTCTTC.

The chain carries TRBV11-3 and TRBJ2-1; TRBD1 is a possible D gene (6 bases). V shed 0 bases and J shed 7 bases, with 22 bases lying between them. The CDR3 contains 18 residues. CDR1 and CDR2 (germline): SGHNT, YENEEA. This chain's CDR3 is CASSLDQGGSSRGNEQFF. CDR3 in DNA: TGTGCCAGCAGCTTAGATCAAGGGGGTAGCTCCCGAGGAAATGAGCAGTTCTTC.

The gene calls are TRBV21-1 and TRBJ1-2. TRBV21-1 is flagged as a pseudogene. The CDR3 contains 9 residues. In DNA, the CDR3 is TGTGCCAGCAGCAAATTTTTTATTTTC. It yields the protein CASSKFFIF.

V usage is TRBV7-9 and J usage is TRBJ2-3; D is uncertain. V gave up 0 bases and J gave up 1 base, with 8 bases separating them. This CDR3 comprises 15 residues. The germline CDR1 and CDR2 sequences are SEHNR and FQNEAQ (reference sequence). CDR3 protein: CASSLATGGTDTQYF. The DNA for the CDR3 is TGTGCCAGCAGCTTAGCCACGGGTGGCACAGATACGCAGTATTTT.

The gene calls are TRBV7-6 and TRBJ2-1; D may be TRBD2 (6 bases). CDR1 SGHVS and CDR2 FNYEAQ come from the germline V gene. The CDR3 is made up of 12 amino acids. With 5 bases removed from V and 9 bases from J, the gap between germline ends came to 11 bases. This CDR3 is CASSQRRGEQFF. The CDR3 DNA follows: TGTGCCAGCAGCCAACGGCGGGGTGAGCAGTTCTTC.

V and J are TRBV7-8 and TRBJ2-1, with a tentative D call TRBD2 (6 bases). V lost 5 bases to trimming and J lost 3 bases, with 14 bases between them. Germline CDR1 is SGHVS and CDR2 is FQNEAQ. The CDR3 is 15 residues long. CDR3 coding DNA: TGTGCCAGCAGCCCTAGACTAGACTACTACAATGAGCAGTTCTTC. Its protein product is CASSPRLDYYNEQFF.

The chain links TRBV5-1 to TRBJ2-7, with D perhaps matching TRBD2 (5 bases). CDR1 and CDR2 from the germline V gene are SGHRS and YFSETQ. The V and J ends lost 4 bases and 0 bases respectively, with 14 bases between them. The CDR3 sequence is 15 residues long. The CDR3 is CASSKEVLSSYEQYF. In nucleotides, the CDR3 is TGCGCCAGCAGCAAGGAGGTCCTGAGCTCCTACGAGCAGTACTTC.

The V gene is TRBV10-3, the J gene TRBJ1-5, with 8 positions matching TRBD1. The junction had 8 bases not matched to a gene; V was cut back by 11 bases and J by 5 bases. The CDR3 spans 13 residues. CDR1 and CDR2 (germline): ENHRY, SYGVKD. In DNA, the CDR3 is TGTGCCGCTAGACAGGGGAATGATCAGCCCCAGCATTTT. This sequence encodes CAARQGNDQPQHF.

The chain uses TRBV29-1 and TRBJ1-1, with TRBD1 matching 7 bases. The V and J ends lost 6 bases and 7 bases, in that order; junction bases with no gene match: 11. Germline lookup yields CDR1 SQVTM and CDR2 ANQGSEA. The CDR3 covers 13 residues. The CDR3 sequence: CSVGQVLTGEAFF. Written as DNA, the CDR3 is TGCAGCGTAGGACAGGTTCTAACAGGTGAAGCTTTCTTT.

The chain combines TRBV2 with TRBJ2-7; TRBD2 matches at 8 bases. The junction had 7 bases not matched to a gene; V was cut back by 8 bases and J by 1 base. Germline-derived CDR1 and CDR2 are SNHLY and FYNNEI. CDR3 length equals 14 residues. CDR3 residues: CASHPREGSYEQYF. The CDR3 DNA follows: TGTGCCAGCCACCCCCGGGAGGGATCCTACGAGCAGTACTTC.

The V and J genes are TRBV4-2 and TRBJ1-3; TRBD1 is a possible D gene (5 bases). CDR3 size: 16 residues. Germline loops: CDR1 LGHNA, CDR2 YNFKEQ. The V end lost 4 bases, the J end lost 0 bases, and 13 bases lay between the germline ends. CDR3 region: CASSRKDRDSGNTIYF. The CDR3 DNA reads TGTGCCAGCAGCCGAAAAGACAGAGACTCTGGAAACACCATATATTTT.

This clone was seen only once. The chain's CDR3 is CSASGQINEKLFF. DNA for the CDR3: TGCAGCGCCTCGGGACAGATCAATGAAAAACTGTTTTTT. The V and J genes are TRBV29-1 and TRBJ1-4, with TRBD1 matching 7 bases. J was trimmed by 5 bases and V by 7 bases; bases with no gene match: 7. There are 13 residues in the CDR3. Per the germline V gene, CDR1 is SQVTM and CDR2 is ANQGSEA.

The V gene is TRBV29-1, the J gene TRBJ1-1; 8 nucleotides line up with TRBD1. Trimming took 3 bases from V and 5 from J; bases not matched to a gene: 5. This CDR3 spans 13 amino acids. From germline, CDR1 is SQVTM and CDR2 ANQGSEA. The CDR3 nucleotides are TGCAGCGTTGATTCCCGACAGGGGACTGAAGCTTTCTTT. Amino acid sequence: CSVDSRQGTEAFF.

This clone was detected only once. This chain uses TRBV25-1 with TRBJ1-3; D gene unclear. Germline CDR1 and CDR2: MGHDK and SYGVNS. The CDR3 length is 16 residues. V dropped 3 bases and J dropped 2 bases, with 14 bases sitting between them. The chain's CDR3 is CASSEAGRPAGNTIYF. The CDR3 nucleotides are TGTGCCAGCAGTGAGGCCGGGAGACCTGCTGGAAACACCATATATTTT.